A single sample gave rise to the 25 T cell receptor beta chains below, sequenced in a study of PD-1 blockade in classical Hodgkin lymphoma. Time point of the sample: cycle 4 day 1 (C4D1), after more than 5 weeks of nivolumab. Every patient was affected by relapse after autologous stem cell transplantation, while exposure to brentuximab vedotin was not uniform. Out of thawed PBMCs, magnetic negative selection purified CD4+ T cells. Libraries were prepared by immunoSEQ multiplex PCR; TCRdb keeps only in-frame clonotypes and omits some of them. The sample lists about 27,000 clones, 85% to 90% occurring once. The source was CD4+ T cells from blood, collected before the fourth cycle of nivolumab. The receptors stem from a human donor with classical Hodgkin lymphoma.

The V call is TRBV30, the J call TRBJ1-1; 8 positions agree with TRBD1. Germline loops: CDR1 GTSNPN, CDR2 SVGIG (reference sequence). The CDR3 spans 12 residues. After removal of 5 bases from V and 8 bases from J, the junction contained 7 bases not matched to a gene. In nucleotides, the CDR3 is TGTGCCTGGCTCAGGGGGCTGGGGGAAGCTTTCTTT. Protein product: CAWLRGLGEAFF.

This chain links TRBV12-5 with TRBJ2-5; TRBD2 aligns across 9 bases. Matching the DNA end better, TRBJ2-7 makes the J call doubtful. In germline, CDR1 is LGHNT, CDR2 FRNRAP. The CDR3 sequence is 17 residues long. DNA for the CDR3: TGTGCTAGTGGTACCGGGACTAGCCGGGCCGGGGGCTACGAGCAGTACTTC. This sequence encodes CASGTGTSRAGGYEQYF.

J is TRBJ2-1 and V is TRBV7-6; 7 bases agree with TRBD2. The CDR3 is 21 residues long. The V gene end was trimmed by 4 bases and the J gene end by 5 bases; junction bases not matched to a gene: 26. Germline CDR1 reads SGHVS; CDR2 reads FNYEAQ. CDR3 DNA: TGTGCCAGCAGCTCCTACGGGGGAGCCAAGGCGGGAGACGACCATCACAATGAGCAGTTCTTC. This sequence encodes CASSSYGGAKAGDDHHNEQFF. The entire variable domain, with the rest obtained from reference TRBV7-6 and TRBJ2-1, is as follows: GAGVSQSPRYKVTKRGQDVALRCDPISGHVSLYWYRQALGQGPEFLTYFNYEAQQDKSGLPNDRFSAERPEGSISTLTIQRTEQRDSAMYRCASSSYGGAKAGDDHHNEQFFGPGTRLTVL.

The CDR3 DNA is TGTGCCAGCAGCCTATATGAGGGAATAATCTACGAGCAGTACTTC. It yields the protein CASSLYEGIIYEQYF. The V and J genes are TRBV6-5 and TRBJ2-7, with D tentatively TRBD2 (5 bases). Trimming removed 6 bases from V and 3 bases from J, with 18 bases in between. This CDR3 has 15 residues. Germline lookup yields CDR1 MNHEY and CDR2 SVGAGI.

This chain's CDR3 is CAKPTLSGDGSDTQYF. Here the CDR3 DNA reads TGTGCCAAACCCACCCTTTCAGGGGATGGCTCAGATACGCAGTATTTT. The rearrangement joins TRBV21-1 to TRBJ2-3; TRBD1, as called in the table, went unchecked against the DNA. TRBV21-1 is marked as a pseudogene. This CDR3 contains 16 residues.

This chain's CDR3 is CASSWTRSSYNEQFF. CDR3 sequence (DNA): TGTGCCAGCAGCTGGACCCGGAGCTCCTACAATGAGCAGTTCTTC. The chain is built from TRBV5-4 and TRBJ2-1; D is undetermined. Between the trimmed V and J ends, which lost 3 bases and 0 bases, there was a span of 10 bases. CDR1 is SGHNT, CDR2 YYREEE, per germline (reference sequence). The CDR3 runs to 15 residues. The full variable domain, completed using reference TRBV5-4 and TRBJ2-1, is ETGVTQSPTHLIKTRGQQVTLRCSSQSGHNTVSWYQQALGQGPQFIFQYYREEENGRGNFPPRFSGLQFPNYSSELNVNALELDDSALYLCASSWTRSSYNEQFFGPGTRLTVL.

In its sample, this clone was seen once. The rearrangement joins TRBV11-2 to TRBJ1-3; D perhaps matches TRBD1 (5 bases). V was cut by 3 bases and J by 3 bases, with 12 bases left in between. The CDR3 consists of 15 residues. The germline V gene encodes CDR1 SGHAT and CDR2 FQNNGV. The CDR3 here is CASSFSTGGGNTIYF. The DNA for the CDR3 is TGTGCCAGCAGCTTTTCCACAGGAGGTGGAAACACCATATATTTT.

The J gene is TRBJ2-7, the V gene TRBV28; D gene uncertain. The germline V gene has CDR1 MDHEN and CDR2 SYDVKM. The ends were cut back, 6 bases at V and 3 bases at J, with 9 bases in the middle. The CDR3 covers 12 residues. CDR3 region: CASSQGCYEQYF. The CDR3 DNA follows: TGTGCCAGCAGCCAAGGCTGCTACGAGCAGTACTTC.

This chain uses TRBV7-2 with TRBJ1-5; no firm D call. This CDR3 region has 17 residues. The germline V gene encodes CDR1 SGHTA and CDR2 FQGNSA. Deletions cut 2 bases from V and 6 bases from J, with 20 bases between. CDR3 amino acids: CASSLRSSKGVGQPQHF. CDR3 nucleotide sequence: TGTGCCAGCAGCTTAAGGTCCTCGAAGGGTGTGGGTCAGCCCCAGCATTTT.

The gene calls are TRBV7-9 and TRBJ2-1; 9 bases match TRBD2. Germline trimming cut 2 bases from V and 7 bases from J; bases unmatched to any gene: 9. This CDR3 region has 16 residues. Germline values: CDR1 SEHNR, CDR2 FQNEAQ (reference sequence). CDR3 sequence (DNA): TGTGCCAGCAGCTTAAGTGGTCTAGCGGGGATTAATGAGCAGTTCTTC. Encoded protein: CASSLSGLAGINEQFF.

The J gene is TRBJ2-3, the V gene TRBV28; possible D gene TRBD2, 6 bases. Germline lookup yields CDR1 MDHEN and CDR2 SYDVKM. The V gene lost 6 bases and the J gene lost 0 bases, with 13 bases spanning the gap. CDR3 size: 15 residues. The CDR3 reads CASRSRSGSTDTQYF. The CDR3 DNA reads as TGTGCCAGCAGAAGTCGAAGCGGGAGCACAGATACGCAGTATTTT. Drawing the rest from reference TRBV28 and TRBJ2-3, the complete variable domain is DVKVTQSSRYLVKRTGEKVFLECVQDMDHENMFWYRQDPGLGLRLIYFSYDVKMKEKGDIPEGYSVSREKKERFSLILESASTNQTSMYLCASRSRSGSTDTQYFGPGTRLTVL.

J is TRBJ2-7 and V is TRBV6-5; TRBD2 matches 7 bases. This CDR3 spans 14 amino acids. Germline values: CDR1 MNHEY, CDR2 SVGAGI. The V gene end was trimmed by 2 bases and the J gene end by 6 bases; junction bases not matched to a gene: 7. The CDR3 is CASSYSGGSGEQYF. The CDR3 region has the DNA TGTGCCAGCAGTTACAGTGGCGGGAGCGGCGAGCAGTACTTC.

This clone was counted once. The chain uses TRBV30 and TRBJ1-6, with D uncertain. The germline gives CDR1 GTSNPN, CDR2 SVGIG (reference sequence). This CDR3 contains 15 residues. V lost 2 bases and J 5 bases, leaving 13 bases between the germline ends. The CDR3 DNA reads as TGTGCCTGGAGTACTGAGGCGCAGGATAATTCACCCCTCCACTTT. It yields the protein CAWSTEAQDNSPLHF.

CDR3 sequence (DNA): TGTGCCAGCAGCCGACAGCAAGTACAAGAGACCCAGTACTTC. This codes for CASSRQQVQETQYF. This chain joins TRBV7-2 and TRBJ2-5, with D perhaps TRBD1 (5 bases). Germline-derived CDR1 and CDR2 are SGHTA and FQGNSA. This CDR3 is 14 amino acids long. V lost 5 bases, J lost 2 bases, and 12 bases lay in between.

CDR3 sequence (DNA): TGCGCCAGCAGCCCTAGAAACACCGGGGAGCTGTTTTTT. Translating it yields CASSPRNTGELFF. The chain combines TRBV5-1 with TRBJ2-2; no reliable D call. The CDR3 sequence is 13 residues long. V lost 4 bases, J lost 2 bases, and 6 bases lay in between. Germline-derived CDR1 and CDR2 are SGHRS and YFSETQ. Full variable domain (outside the CDR3, taken from reference TRBV5-1 and TRBJ2-2): KAGVTQTPRYLIKTRGQQVTLSCSPISGHRSVSWYQQTPGQGLQFLFEYFSETQRNKGNFPGRFSGRQFSNSRSEMNVSTLELGDSALYLCASSPRNTGELFFGEGSRLTVL.

V usage is TRBV11-2 and J usage is TRBJ2-2, with TRBD1 matching over 9 bases. CDR3 length: 16 amino acids. Germline CDR1 reads SGHAT; CDR2 reads FQNNGV. V lost 1 base, J lost 3 bases, and 3 bases stayed unmatched. The CDR3 nucleotides read TGTGCCAGCAGCTTAGGGGACAGGGCGGACACCGGGGAGCTGTTTTTT. Translating gives CASSLGDRADTGELFF.

This sequence joins TRBV27 and TRBJ1-5, with D hard to call. This CDR3 is 15 amino acids long. CDR1 MNHEY and CDR2 SMNVEV come from the germline V gene (reference sequence). V shed 6 bases and J shed 10 bases, with 22 bases lying between them. Here the CDR3 reads CASSPGRAEAGPQHF. The CDR3 DNA reads as TGTGCCAGCAGCCCGGGGAGGGCGGAGGCAGGCCCCCAGCATTTT.

The V and J genes are TRBV2 and TRBJ1-5; no definite D call. The CDR3 sequence is 13 residues long. With 3 bases removed from V and 6 bases from J, the gap between germline ends came to 9 bases. CDR1 is SNHLY and CDR2 is FYNNEI in the germline V gene. CDR3 region: CASSDRAAQPQHF. The CDR3 bases are TGTGCCAGCAGTGACCGGGCGGCTCAGCCCCAGCATTTT. Together with reference TRBV2 and TRBJ1-5, the CDR3 gives the full variable domain: EPEVTQTPSHQVTQMGQEVILRCVPISNHLYFYWYRQILGQKVEFLVSFYNNEISEKSEIFDDQFSVERPDGSNFTLKIRSTKLEDSAMYFCASSDRAAQPQHFGDGTRLSIL.

The chain uses TRBV7-9 and TRBJ1-5; perhaps TRBD1 as D (6 bases). CDR1 is SEHNR and CDR2 is FQNEAQ in the germline V gene (reference sequence). This CDR3 spans 17 amino acids. Trimming removed 1 base from V and 0 bases from J, with 13 bases in between. DNA for the CDR3: TGTGCCAGCAGCTTAGGCCAGGGGATGGGTAGCAATCAGCCCCAGCATTTT. Translated, it gives CASSLGQGMGSNQPQHF. Variable domain in full (rest from reference TRBV7-9 and TRBJ1-5): DTGVSQNPRHKITKRGQNVTFRCDPISEHNRLYWYRQTLGQGPEFLTYFQNEAQLEKSRLLSDRFSAERPKGSFSTLEIQRTEQGDSAMYLCASSLGQGMGSNQPQHFGDGTRLSIL.

This chain joins TRBV6-5 and TRBJ2-5; D is unresolved. This CDR3 spans 14 amino acids. Germline CDR1 and CDR2: MNHEY and SVGAGI. V was cut by 6 bases and J by 4 bases, with 15 bases left in between. In nucleotides, the CDR3 is TGTGCCAGCAGCGCCACGGAGACCCCAGAGACCCAGTACTTC. It is translated as CASSATETPETQYF.

The chain has TRBV10-2 and TRBJ1-4, with TRBD1 as a possible D gene (6 bases). The CDR3 has 13 amino acids. Trimming took off 7 bases at V and 4 bases at J, with 10 bases between the two ends. Germline V gene lookup returns CDR1 WSHSY and CDR2 SAAADI. CDR3 loop: CASKTGSNEKLFF. CDR3 in DNA: TGCGCCAGCAAGACAGGTAGTAATGAAAAACTGTTTTTT.

The chain couples TRBV30 to TRBJ1-1; D remains unclear. Trimming pared 4 bases from V and 4 bases from J, leaving 22 bases between. This CDR3 is 16 amino acids long. Germline V CDR1 and CDR2: GTSNPN, SVGIG (reference sequence). DNA for the CDR3: TGTGCCTGGATCCCCTACACCGGGCCGACCCGCACTGAAGCTTTCTTT. It is translated as CAWIPYTGPTRTEAFF.

This clone was seen only once. V is TRBV4-3 and J is TRBJ2-6, with 8 bases identical to TRBD1. CDR1 and CDR2 (germline): LGHNA, YSLEER. The V and J ends lost 0 bases and 0 bases, in that order; junction bases with no gene match: 1. The CDR3 consists of 17 residues. The CDR3 reads CASSQETGASGANVLTF. CDR3 DNA sequence: TGCGCCAGCAGCCAAGAGACAGGGGCCTCTGGGGCCAACGTCCTGACTTTC.

This clone was picked up one time. This sequence joins TRBV6-5 and TRBJ1-1; D gene ambiguous. V shed 6 bases and J shed 2 bases, with 10 bases lying between them. Germline assignment: CDR1 MNHEY and CDR2 SVGAGI. CDR3 length equals 13 residues. The CDR3 is CASRPDGNTEAFF. As DNA, the CDR3 is TGTGCCAGCAGGCCAGACGGAAACACTGAAGCTTTCTTT.

The genes are TRBV27 and TRBJ1-1, with D unresolved. Germline-derived CDR1 and CDR2 are MNHEY and SMNVEV (reference sequence). The CDR3 totals 15 residues. The V end was cut by 4 bases, the J end by 3 bases, with 15 bases between. The CDR3 nucleotides read TGTGCCAGCAGTTCCCAAACTCGGACGGACACTGAAGCTTTCTTT. It translates to CASSSQTRTDTEAFF.